A selection of T cell receptor beta chains follows, all from one sample in a study of shared clonotypes between healthy human individuals. Clones were sequenced by immunoSEQ multiplex PCR, and TCRdb holds only the in-frame ones, with some missing. This sample has some 2,000,000 clones, with 90% to 95% found just once. The sample taken for sequencing was naive CD4+ T cells sorted from blood. The source of these receptors is a man between 18 and 29 years old in good health. Both conserved end residues are part of each CDR3. D genes are given only for firm matches. Some rows mark clone size as missing; the rest say once, few, many or name a class of expanded clone.

v_gene,abundance,d_gene,j_gene,CDR3aa,CDR3nt
TRBV6-1,.,TRBD2,TRBJ2-3,CASSLAGTSTDTQYF,TGTGCCAGCAGTTTAGCGGGGACTAGCACAGATACGCAGTATTTT
TRBV30,.,.,TRBJ2-1,CAWSGRQSEQFF,TGTGCCTGGAGTGGGCGGCAGAGTGAGCAGTTCTTC
TRBV15,.,TRBD1,TRBJ2-1,CATSRSPSPTTGAYYNEQFF,TGTGCCACCAGCAGATCTCCATCCCCTACAACAGGGGCCTACTACAATGAGCAGTTCTTC
TRBV29-1,.,TRBD1,TRBJ2-5,CSVAADRGQYF,TGCAGCGTTGCTGCAGACAGGGGCCAGTACTTC
TRBV5-1,.,.,TRBJ1-1,CASSLGRGGTEAFF,TGCGCCAGCAGCTTAGGCCGAGGGGGCACTGAAGCTTTCTTT
TRBV5-8,.,.,TRBJ2-5,CASSFGGFQETQYF,TGTGCCAGCAGCTTTGGGGGATTCCAAGAGACCCAGTACTTC
TRBV5-1,.,.,TRBJ2-7,CASSWTSDGEQYF,TGCGCCAGCAGCTGGACATCGGACGGCGAGCAGTACTTC
TRBV10-1,.,TRBD1,TRBJ2-3,CASSSTGTVTDTQYF,TGCGCCAGCAGTTCCACCGGGACAGTGACAGATACGCAGTATTTT
TRBV4-1,.,TRBD2,TRBJ2-1,CASTPGGLALSSYNEQFF,TGCGCCAGCACCCCAGGGGGACTAGCGTTAAGCTCCTACAATGAGCAGTTCTTC
TRBV11-2,.,.,TRBJ2-7,CASSQFYEQYF,TGTGCCAGCAGCCAGTTCTACGAGCAGTACTTC
TRBV9,.,.,TRBJ1-6,CASSSGGSYNSPPHF,TGTGCCAGCAGCAGCGGGGGCTCCTATAATTCACCCCCCCACTTT
TRBV7-6,.,.,TRBJ1-2,CASSLGGQSYGYTF,TGTGCCAGCAGCTTAGGCGGACAATCCTATGGCTACACCTTC
TRBV28,.,TRBD1,TRBJ1-5,CASSLQTGGNQPQHF,TGTGCCAGCAGTTTACAAACAGGGGGCAATCAGCCCCAGCATTTT
TRBV2,once,.,TRBJ2-3,CASSEARALGTDTQYF,TGTGCCAGCAGTGAAGCGCGGGCATTAGGCACAGATACGCAGTATTTT
TRBV5-1,.,.,TRBJ1-1,CASSLTGWNTEAFF,TGCGCCAGCAGCTTGACGGGCTGGAACACTGAAGCTTTCTTT
TRBV30,.,.,TRBJ1-1,CAWMLETEAFF,TGTGCCTGGATGTTAGAGACTGAAGCTTTCTTT
TRBV7-9,.,.,TRBJ1-2,CASSAQGYYGYTF,TGTGCCAGCAGCGCACAGGGATACTATGGCTACACCTTC
TRBV7-9,.,TRBD1,TRBJ1-3,CASSSTGGSGNTIYF,TGTGCCAGCAGCTCTACAGGGGGCAGTGGAAACACCATATATTTT
TRBV30,once,.,TRBJ1-1,CAWLTELEAFF,TGTGCCTGGCTTACAGAACTTGAAGCTTTCTTT
TRBV10-1,.,TRBD2,TRBJ2-3,CASSDGTSGTDTQYF,TGCGCCAGCAGTGATGGGACTAGCGGCACAGATACGCAGTATTTT
TRBV11-1,.,.,TRBJ2-5,CASSPGGLGETQYF,TGTGCCAGCAGCCCAGGGGGGTTAGGGGAGACCCAGTACTTC
TRBV2,.,.,TRBJ2-7,CATQLEPFSSYEQYF,TGTGCCACCCAGCTCGAACCGTTTAGCTCCTACGAGCAGTACTTC
TRBV7-8,once,.,TRBJ1-2,CASSFQTPNYGYTF,TGTGCCAGCAGCTTCCAGACGCCTAACTATGGCTACACCTTC
TRBV4-1,once,.,TRBJ2-2,CASSQDWGAELFF,TGCGCCAGCAGCCAAGATTGGGGGGCGGAGCTGTTTTTT
TRBV5-1,.,TRBD2,TRBJ2-7,CASSSLGTSSYEQYF,TGCGCCAGCAGCTCCCTCGGGACTAGTTCCTACGAGCAGTACTTC
TRBV19,.,.,TRBJ1-6,CASTYGGLNSPLHF,TGTGCCAGTACCTATGGGGGGCTAAATTCACCCCTCCACTTT
TRBV2,.,.,TRBJ1-1,CASTRTAVSNTEAFF,TGTGCCAGCACCCGAACGGCGGTCTCAAACACTGAAGCTTTCTTT